This is a list of T cell receptor beta chains from one sample in a study of identical twins. TCRdb called the 5' RACE reads again in MiXCR, with one record for every CDR3 protein. The sample lists about 900,000 distinct CDR3 sequences; around an eighth were seen once. In addition, the sample was reused for a study of yellow fever vaccine responses in identical twins.

The sample comprised PBMCs. These receptors came from a woman aged 18-35 years in good health. The CDR3 runs from the conserved cysteine through the conserved F or W. D genes are given only for firm matches. Size values are once, few and many counts, or a class for expanded clones, and some rows have none.

DNA,CDR3,J,V,size,D
TGTGCCAGCGGAACATTAAACGCCGGGGAGCTGTTTTTT,CASGTLNAGELFF,TRBJ2-2,TRBV12-3/TRBV12-4,few,-
TGTGCCAGCAGTTGGGGGACAGACTACGAGCAGTACTTC,CASSWGTDYEQYF,TRBJ2-7,TRBV12-3/TRBV12-4,many,TRBD1
TGTGCCAGCAGCCCGGGACTAGCGATAGATACGCAGTATTTT,CASSPGLAIDTQYF,TRBJ2-3,TRBV7-2,many,TRBD2
TGTGCCAGCAGTGGAACGGGGGCGAAAGATGAAAAACTGTTTTTT,CASSGTGAKDEKLFF,TRBJ1-4,TRBV6-1,few,-
TGTGCCAGCAGCCGCCCAGGACGGGGACATCGCGAAAAACTGTTTTTT,CASSRPGRGHREKLFF,TRBJ1-4,TRBV14,-,-
TGTGCCAGCAGTATCCCCCCACACAATGAGCAGTTCTTC,CASSIPPHNEQFF,TRBJ2-1,TRBV12-3/TRBV12-4,-,-
TGTGCCAGTAGTAAGGAAGTGAGTGGCAATCAGCCCCAGCATTTT,CASSKEVSGNQPQHF,TRBJ1-5,TRBV19,-,-
TGTGCCAGTAGGACACCAAGGGAGCTGTTTTTT,CASRTPRELFF,TRBJ2-2,TRBV19,few,-
TGCGCCAGCAGCCCGGGGGGATCCAATCAGCCCCAGCATTTT,CASSPGGSNQPQHF,TRBJ1-5,TRBV5-1,many,-
TGTGCCAGCTGGGACAGATTGCATAATTCACCCCTCCACTTT,CASWDRLHNSPLHF,TRBJ1-6,TRBV28,few,TRBD1
TGTGCCAGCTCCCAGGGTTCACCCCTCCACTTT,CASSQGSPLHF,TRBJ1-6,TRBV2,many,-
TGCAGTGCTAGAGATCTCGGGGCCCTGGCGATGAACACTGAAGCTTTCTTT,CSARDLGALAMNTEAFF,TRBJ1-1,TRBV20-1,-,-
TGTGCCAGCAGCTTAGCCAGGACTAGCGGCCTCACAGATACGCAGTATTTT,CASSLARTSGLTDTQYF,TRBJ2-3,TRBV11-3,few,TRBD2
TGCGCCAGCAGCTTGGGGCCCTATGGCGATGAGCAGTTCTTC,CASSLGPYGDEQFF,TRBJ2-1,TRBV5-1,few,-
TGTGCCACCAGTGATGGACAGGGGGCGCGTAATGAGCAGTTCTTC,CATSDGQGARNEQFF,TRBJ2-1,TRBV24-1,-,TRBD1
TGTGCCAGCAGTGAGCTTAGCGGGAGCTCCACAGATACGCAGTATTTT,CASSELSGSSTDTQYF,TRBJ2-3,TRBV2,few,TRBD2
TGTGCCACCAGTCCCTCGGGGGAAATACAAGAGACCCAGTACTTC,CATSPSGEIQETQYF,TRBJ2-5,TRBV24-1,few,-
TGTGCCACCAGTGATTCGATGGACGGCATCATTCAGTACTTC,CATSDSMDGIIQYF,TRBJ2-4,TRBV24-1,few,-
TGTGCCAGCAGCTTAATGTCGGTAAGCAATGAGCAGTTCTTC,CASSLMSVSNEQFF,TRBJ2-1,TRBV7-9,-,-
TGCGCCAGCAGCGGGCCGGGATCCATCACCGAAGGCCCCCAGTACTTC,CASSGPGSITEGPQYF,TRBJ2-5,TRBV5-1,-,-
TGCGCCAGCAGCCGGCAAACAGGCGAAGCTTTCTTT,CASSRQTGEAFF,TRBJ1-1,TRBV4-1,many,-
TGCGCCAGCAGCTTGATTTCTTTGGCGGGAGGGCCCCTTGGGTATGAGCAGTTCTTC,CASSLISLAGGPLGYEQFF,TRBJ2-1,TRBV5-1,few,TRBD2
TGTGCCAGCAACATCCTGGGGGGAGAGACCCAGTACTTC,CASNILGGETQYF,TRBJ2-5,TRBV6-6,-,-
TGTGCCAGCAGCACCGTAGCGGAGACCTACAATGAGCAGTTCTTC,CASSTVAETYNEQFF,TRBJ2-1,TRBV9,many,-
TGCAGCGTTGAAGACCAGCGGGGAATCTCCTACGAGCAGTACTTC,CSVEDQRGISYEQYF,TRBJ2-7,TRBV29-1,-,TRBD2
TGTGCCAGCCTATTTGACCACGAGCAGTACTTC,CASLFDHEQYF,TRBJ2-7,TRBV28,many,-
TGCAGCGCCCATCCAGGGGGGGGAAATGATGAAGCTTTCTTT,CSAHPGGGNDEAFF,TRBJ1-1,TRBV29-1,many,TRBD1
TGTGCCAGCAGTAATCACCCAGTCAGGGATGAGCAGTTCTTC,CASSNHPVRDEQFF,TRBJ2-1,TRBV12-3/TRBV12-4,-,-
TGCGCCAGCAGCTTGGGGGACAGGGGAGGCTACGAGCAGTACTTC,CASSLGDRGGYEQYF,TRBJ2-7,TRBV5-1,few,TRBD1